The clone carrying this T cell receptor beta chain was seen only a few times. The antigen remains unidentified. Caucasian, healthy and from Russia, the donors were aged between about 6 and 90. The data originate from a study of blood T cells in healthy people across ages. CDR3 length: 16 residues. With 5 bases clipped from V and 2 bases from J, the junction kept 10 bases outside the gene matches. The germline V gene has CDR1 MNHEY and CDR2 SMNVEV (reference sequence). Study-wide results and caveats: Donor CMV status was unknown, possibly confounding expanded clonotype changes. Naive CD4+ cells and diversity were both higher in long-lived donors than in aged donors.

Combining a sample-barcoded 5' primer with a J-beta primer mix, a second PCR ran for roughly 7 to 12 cycles. TCRdb recomputed calls from the 5' RACE reads with MiXCR, one row per CDR3 protein. This sample yields 650,000 to 1,000,000 distinct CDR3 sequences, of which 46% are seen a single time; over 15% belongs to the top ten. This chain uses TRBV27 with TRBJ2-3, with 7 bases matching TRBD1. The sequence came from an elderly man in good health. Material for sequencing was blood. The CDR3 here is CASSPTSGTATDTQYF. For the CDR3, the DNA is TGTGCCAGCAGTCCTACATCCGGGACAGCCACAGATACGCAGTATTTT.